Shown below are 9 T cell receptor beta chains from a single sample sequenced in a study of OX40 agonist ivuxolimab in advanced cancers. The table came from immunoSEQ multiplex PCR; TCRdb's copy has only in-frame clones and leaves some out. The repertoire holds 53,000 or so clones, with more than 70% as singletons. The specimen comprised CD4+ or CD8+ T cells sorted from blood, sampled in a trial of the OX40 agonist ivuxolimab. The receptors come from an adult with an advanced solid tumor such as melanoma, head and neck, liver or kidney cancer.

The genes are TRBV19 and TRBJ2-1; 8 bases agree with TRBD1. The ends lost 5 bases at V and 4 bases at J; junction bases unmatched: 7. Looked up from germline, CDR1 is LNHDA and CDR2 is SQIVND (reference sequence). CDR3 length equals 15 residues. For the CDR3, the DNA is TGTGCCAGTAGTCCGGACAGGGAGGAGTACAATGAGCAGTTCTTC. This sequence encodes CASSPDREEYNEQFF.

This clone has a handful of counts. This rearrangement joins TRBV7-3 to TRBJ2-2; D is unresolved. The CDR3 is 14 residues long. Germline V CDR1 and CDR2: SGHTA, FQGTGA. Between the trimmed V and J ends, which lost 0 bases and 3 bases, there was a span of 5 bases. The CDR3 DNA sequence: TGTGCCAGCAGCTTAACCCTAGACACCGGGGAGCTGTTTTTT. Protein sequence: CASSLTLDTGELFF.

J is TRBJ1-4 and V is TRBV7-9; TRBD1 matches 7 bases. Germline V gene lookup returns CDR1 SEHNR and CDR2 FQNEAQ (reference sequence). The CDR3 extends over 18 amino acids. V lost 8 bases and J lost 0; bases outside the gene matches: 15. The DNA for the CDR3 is TGTGCCAGCCACGGACAGGACTTTAGGTCGACAACTAATGAAAAACTGTTTTTT. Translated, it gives CASHGQDFRSTTNEKLFF. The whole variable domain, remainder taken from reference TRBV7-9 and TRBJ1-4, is DTGVSQNPRHKITKRGQNVTFRCDPISEHNRLYWYRQTLGQGPEFLTYFQNEAQLEKSRLLSDRFSAERPKGSFSTLEIQRTEQGDSAMYLCASHGQDFRSTTNEKLFFGSGTQLSVL.

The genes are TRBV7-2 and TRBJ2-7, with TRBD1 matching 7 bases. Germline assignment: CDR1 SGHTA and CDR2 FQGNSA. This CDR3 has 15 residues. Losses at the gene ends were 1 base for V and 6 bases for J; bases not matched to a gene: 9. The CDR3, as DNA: TGTGCCAGCAGCTTAGAAATGGCGACAGGGTTCGAGCAGTACTTC. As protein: CASSLEMATGFEQYF. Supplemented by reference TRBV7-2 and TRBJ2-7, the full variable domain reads GAGVSQSPSNKVTEKGKDVELRCDPISGHTALYWYRQSLGQGLEFLIYFQGNSAPDKSGLPSDRFSAERTGGSVSTLTIQRTQQEDSAVYLCASSLEMATGFEQYFGPGTRLTVT.

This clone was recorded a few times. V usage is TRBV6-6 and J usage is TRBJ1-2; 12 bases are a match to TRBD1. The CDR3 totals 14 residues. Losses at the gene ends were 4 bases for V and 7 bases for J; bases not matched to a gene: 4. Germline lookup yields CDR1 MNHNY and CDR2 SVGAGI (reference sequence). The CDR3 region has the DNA TGTGCCAGCAGTTCGGGACAGGGGGCTTTTGGCTACACCTTC. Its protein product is CASSSGQGAFGYTF.

CDR3 region: CASSKTLPGLAGNEQFF. In DNA, the CDR3 is TGTGCCAGCAGCAAAACCCTACCGGGACTAGCGGGAAATGAGCAGTTCTTC. The chain is built from TRBV7-3 and TRBJ2-1; 13 positions match TRBD2. The CDR3 consists of 17 residues. Germline lookup yields CDR1 SGHTA and CDR2 FQGTGA. V was clipped by 5 bases and J by 7 bases; unmatched bases: 11.

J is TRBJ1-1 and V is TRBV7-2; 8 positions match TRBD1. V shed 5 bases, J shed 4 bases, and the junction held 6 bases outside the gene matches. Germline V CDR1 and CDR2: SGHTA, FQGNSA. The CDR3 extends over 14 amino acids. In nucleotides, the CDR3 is TGTGCCAGCAGCGCGCAGGGGGCGGGCACTGAAGCTTTCTTT. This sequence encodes CASSAQGAGTEAFF.

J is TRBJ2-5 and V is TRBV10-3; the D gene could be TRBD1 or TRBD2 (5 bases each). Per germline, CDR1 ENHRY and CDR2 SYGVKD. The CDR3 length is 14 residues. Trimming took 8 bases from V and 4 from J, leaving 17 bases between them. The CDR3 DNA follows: TGTGCCATCCGGGGTGATGGGGCGGGAGAGACCCAGTACTTC. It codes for CAIRGDGAGETQYF.

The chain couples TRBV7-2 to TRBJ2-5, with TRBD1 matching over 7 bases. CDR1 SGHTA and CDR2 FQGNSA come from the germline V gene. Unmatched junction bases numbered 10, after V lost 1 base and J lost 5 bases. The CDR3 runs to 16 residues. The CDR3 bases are TGTGCCAGCAGCTTAGGATTCAGTAGGGGGCGGGAGACCCAGTACTTC. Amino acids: CASSLGFSRGRETQYF.